This T cell receptor (beta chain) was obtained from a study of response to subunit inactivated influenza vaccine. Study results and limitations: New T cells are recruited in small numbers by each seasonal influenza vaccination, according to the authors' suggestion.

One entry per CDR3 protein results from TCRdb running MiXCR on the RT-PCR reads. The table has 400,000 to 550,000 distinct CDR3 sequences, about 25% seen once. Remarks on this clonotype: Its antigen is currently unknown.

Losses at the gene ends were 3 bases for V and 2 bases for J; bases not matched to a gene: 7. The CDR3 covers 17 residues. Per germline, CDR1 MNHEY and CDR2 SVGAGI. The sample in question was CD4+ T cells sorted from PBMCs, obtained 4 to 6 days after vaccination. This clonotype was sampled from a man in his fifties or sixties who received an inactivated influenza vaccine. This chain connects TRBV6-5 to TRBJ2-6, with 7 bases lining up with TRBD1. CDR3 sequence: CASSYSRTGAGANVLTF. CDR3 nucleotides: TGTGCCAGCAGTTATTCCCGGACAGGCGCTGGGGCCAACGTCCTGACTTTC.